This entry lists 25 T cell receptor beta chains sequenced from one sample in a study of T cell responses to AZD1222 COVID-19 vaccine. Assay: immunoSEQ multiplex PCR; the TCRdb copy retains only in-frame clones and omits some. The data show more than 65,000 clones, less than 90% seen once. Sequencing was performed on peripheral blood, taken on day 0 of AZD1222 vaccination. These receptors all come from an adult in good health.

V and J are TRBV29-1 and TRBJ2-5; D ambiguous. Trimming pared 3 bases from V and 5 bases from J, leaving 13 bases between. This CDR3 region has 13 residues. Germline CDR1 is SQVTM and CDR2 is ANQGSEA. The CDR3 region has the DNA TGCAGCGTTGATTCGGCCCCTAGGGAGACCCAGTACTTC. This codes for CSVDSAPRETQYF.

The chain recombines TRBV6-6 with TRBJ2-7, with 11 bases fitting TRBD1. The CDR3 has 13 amino acids. Germline-derived CDR1 and CDR2 are MNHNY and SVGAGI (reference sequence). J gave up 3 bases and V 8 bases, and 3 bases lay outside the gene matches. Here the CDR3 reads CASRDRGFYEQYF. CDR3 nucleotides: TGTGCCAGCCGGGACAGGGGGTTCTACGAGCAGTACTTC.

This clone showed up just once. The chain joins TRBV6-5 to TRBJ2-7; D is ambiguous. CDR1 is MNHEY and CDR2 is SVGAGI in the germline V gene. Trimming cost V 4 bases and J 3 bases, with 7 bases left between them. The CDR3 runs 12 residues. CDR3 sequence reads: CASSSTNYEQYF. The CDR3 bases are TGTGCCAGCAGTTCTACCAACTACGAGCAGTACTTC.

This sequence joins TRBV29-1 and TRBJ2-2; 7 bases agree with TRBD1. Germline values: CDR1 SQVTM, CDR2 ANQGSEA. The CDR3 spans 13 residues. V dropped 6 bases and J dropped 3; count of bases not matched to a gene: 4. In DNA form, the CDR3 reads TGCAGCGTCAGGGGGTCGTACACCGGGGAGCTGTTTTTT. Translated: CSVRGSYTGELFF.

The chain links TRBV5-5 to TRBJ2-2, with 9 bases matching TRBD1. CDR1 and CDR2 (germline): SGHKS, YYEKEE (reference sequence). The CDR3 length is 17 residues. Trimming at V came to 4 bases and at J to 4 bases, leaving 11 bases not matched to a gene. CDR3 amino acids: CASSAGTGRTLTGELFF. The CDR3 DNA sequence: TGTGCCAGCAGCGCCGGGACAGGGCGGACCCTCACCGGGGAGCTGTTTTTT. Together with reference TRBV5-5 and TRBJ2-2, the CDR3 gives the full variable domain: DAGVTQSPTHLIKTRGQQVTLRCSPISGHKSVSWYQQVLGQGPQFIFQYYEKEERGRGNFPDRFSARQFPNYSSELNVNALLLGDSALYLCASSAGTGRTLTGELFFGEGSRLTVL.

The chain joins TRBV18 to TRBJ2-7; 9 nucleotides align to TRBD2. J lost 1 base, V lost 2 bases, and 3 bases had no gene match. There are 15 residues in the CDR3. In germline, CDR1 is KGHSH, CDR2 LQKENI. The CDR3 loop is CASSPRLAESYEQYF. The CDR3 coding sequence is TGTGCCAGCTCACCAAGACTAGCGGAGTCCTACGAGCAGTACTTC.

V is TRBV7-8 and J is TRBJ1-2, with 9 bases fitting TRBD1. J gave up 2 bases and V 3 bases, and 4 bases lay outside the gene matches. This CDR3 spans 15 amino acids. The germline CDR1 and CDR2 sequences are SGHVS and FQNEAQ. CDR3 sequence (DNA): TGTGCCAGCAGCTTCCGACAGGGGGGAAACTATGGCTACACCTTC. Its protein product is CASSFRQGGNYGYTF.

This rearrangement joins TRBV6-4 to TRBJ2-1; possible D gene TRBD1, 6 bases. Between the trimmed V and J ends, which lost 9 bases and 2 bases, there was a span of 11 bases. The CDR3 spans 13 residues. Germline V CDR1 and CDR2: MRHNA, SNTAGT. The CDR3 spells CARYRVPYNEQFF. DNA of the CDR3: TGTGCCAGATACAGGGTGCCCTACAATGAGCAGTTCTTC.

Only a few counts were recorded for this clone. V is TRBV28 and J is TRBJ2-1, with D hard to call. Per germline, CDR1 MDHEN and CDR2 SYDVKM. V was shortened by 6 bases and J by 0 bases, with 6 bases between the two germline ends. CDR3 length equals 13 residues. This CDR3 reads CASSPSSYNEQFF. The CDR3 DNA is TGTGCCAGCAGCCCAAGCTCCTACAATGAGCAGTTCTTC.

The V and J genes are TRBV28 and TRBJ1-5, with D maybe TRBD1 (5 bases). From germline, CDR1 is MDHEN and CDR2 SYDVKM. The CDR3 has 12 amino acids. CDR3: CVSGAGNQPQHF. DNA of the CDR3: TGTGTCTCCGGGGCAGGTAATCAGCCCCAGCATTTT.

This clone was seen a few times. The rearrangement links TRBV20-1 to TRBJ2-1; D is uncertain. This CDR3 is built from 11 residues. V shed 3 bases and J shed 9 bases, with 9 bases lying between them. Germline assignment: CDR1 DFQATT and CDR2 SNEGSKA (reference sequence). CDR3 loop: CSASPWREQFF. The CDR3 region has the DNA TGCAGTGCTAGCCCGTGGCGTGAGCAGTTCTTC.

This clone appeared a single time. J is TRBJ1-1 and V is TRBV7-8; no reliable D call. Trimming removed 3 bases at V and 5 bases at J, with 13 bases between. CDR3 length: 14 amino acids. The germline gives CDR1 SGHVS, CDR2 FQNEAQ. The CDR3 nucleotides are TGTGCCAGCAGCTTTGAGGGAATGAGGACTGAAGCTTTCTTT. Translated: CASSFEGMRTEAFF.

V is TRBV24-1 and J is TRBJ1-2; D unclear. Trimming shortened V by 2 bases and J by 1 base, and 7 bases separated the two germline ends. Looked up from germline, CDR1 is KGHDR and CDR2 is SFDVKD. The length of the CDR3 is 14 residues. The DNA of the CDR3 is TGTGCCACCAGTGATTGGCAGATTAACTATGGCTACACCTTC. As protein: CATSDWQINYGYTF.

The V and J genes are TRBV5-1 and TRBJ2-7; 11 nucleotides line up with TRBD1. V was clipped by 0 bases and J by 4 bases; unmatched bases: 3. CDR1 SGHRS and CDR2 YFSETQ come from the germline V gene. CDR3 length: 15 residues. CDR3 sequence (DNA): TGCGCCAGCAGCTTGGGTGGGACAGGGGGTTACGAGCAGTACTTC. Translating it yields CASSLGGTGGYEQYF.

The V call is TRBV27, the J call TRBJ2-3, with D perhaps TRBD2 (6 bases). Deletions cut 6 bases from V and 0 bases from J, with 13 bases between. This CDR3 spans 15 amino acids. CDR1 and CDR2 from the germline V gene are MNHEY and SMNVEV (reference sequence). The CDR3 DNA follows: TGTGCCAGCAGCTCTAGCGTCTCTAGCACAGATACGCAGTATTTT. Its translation is CASSSSVSSTDTQYF.

J is TRBJ1-3 and V is TRBV5-1; D might be TRBD1 (6 bases). Germline V CDR1 and CDR2: SGHRS, YFSETQ. This CDR3 spans 15 amino acids. The V and J ends lost 3 bases and 0 bases respectively, with 10 bases between them. The CDR3 region is CASSSDSSSGNTIYF. The CDR3 nucleotides are TGCGCCAGCAGCTCGGACAGTTCCTCTGGAAACACCATATATTTT. The full variable domain, rest sourced from reference TRBV5-1 and TRBJ1-3, is KAGVTQTPRYLIKTRGQQVTLSCSPISGHRSVSWYQQTPGQGLQFLFEYFSETQRNKGNFPGRFSGRQFSNSRSEMNVSTLELGDSALYLCASSSDSSSGNTIYFGEGSWLTVV.

CDR3 loop: CASSRLGGLDGYTF. The CDR3 DNA reads TGTGCCAGCAGCCGTCTCGGGGGGCTGGATGGCTACACCTTC. This rearrangement joins TRBV7-2 to TRBJ1-2; weak D call: TRBD1 (6 bases). V was trimmed by 5 bases and J by 6 bases, leaving 16 bases between them. The CDR3 loop spans 14 amino acids. The germline gives CDR1 SGHTA, CDR2 FQGNSA.

The chain recombines TRBV9 with TRBJ1-2; 7 bases line up with TRBD1. Per germline, CDR1 SGDLS and CDR2 YYNGEE. After removal of 4 bases from V and 2 bases from J, the junction contained 2 bases not matched to a gene. The CDR3 totals 13 residues. The CDR3 here is CASSIQGNYGYTF. The DNA of the CDR3 is TGTGCCAGCAGCATACAGGGGAACTATGGCTACACCTTC.

V and J are TRBV18 and TRBJ2-1, with 7 bases that match TRBD1. Germline V lookup: CDR1 KGHSH, CDR2 LQKENI. The CDR3 runs 16 residues. Trimming removed 5 bases from V and 4 bases from J; junction bases left unmatched: 11. Here the CDR3 reads CASSTSRDRSYNEQFF. CDR3 nucleotides: TGTGCCAGCTCAACCTCCCGGGACAGAAGTTACAATGAGCAGTTCTTC.

This chain connects TRBV5-1 to TRBJ1-3; D is unresolved. This CDR3 contains 13 residues. The V gene lost 0 bases and the J gene lost 2 bases, with 3 bases spanning the gap. Germline-derived CDR1 and CDR2 are SGHRS and YFSETQ. DNA for the CDR3: TGCGCCAGCAGCTTGGGTGCTGGAAACACCATATATTTT. The encoded protein is CASSLGAGNTIYF. The full variable domain, completed using reference TRBV5-1 and TRBJ1-3, is KAGVTQTPRYLIKTRGQQVTLSCSPISGHRSVSWYQQTPGQGLQFLFEYFSETQRNKGNFPGRFSGRQFSNSRSEMNVSTLELGDSALYLCASSLGAGNTIYFGEGSWLTVV.

This clone has only one observation. V usage is TRBV13 and J usage is TRBJ2-1; 11 bases line up with TRBD2. J gave up 9 bases and V 5 bases, and 12 bases lay outside the gene matches. Germline lookup yields CDR1 PRHDT and CDR2 FYEKMQ (reference sequence). This CDR3 has 16 amino acids. CDR3 region: CASSPMTSGESGEQFF. The DNA of the CDR3 is TGTGCCAGCAGCCCAATGACTAGCGGGGAATCGGGTGAGCAGTTCTTC.

The chain links TRBV2 to TRBJ2-3; the D gene is possibly TRBD2 (6 bases). Germline CDR1 is SNHLY and CDR2 is FYNNEI. There are 15 residues in the CDR3. V lost 5 bases and J 3 bases, leaving 15 bases between the germline ends. The CDR3 is CASSPGSPVTDTQYF. For the CDR3, the DNA is TGTGCCAGCAGTCCCGGGAGCCCGGTGACAGATACGCAGTATTTT.

This chain joins TRBV18 and TRBJ1-6, with TRBD1 identical over 7 bases. This CDR3 comprises 14 residues. With V trimmed by 4 bases and J by 7 bases, 4 bases remained unmatched. CDR1 is KGHSH and CDR2 is LQKENI in the germline V gene. This chain's CDR3 is CASSQTGQNSPLHF. CDR3 sequence (DNA): TGTGCCAGCTCACAAACGGGACAGAATTCACCCCTCCACTTT.

This chain connects TRBV11-1 to TRBJ1-2; D unresolved. CDR1 is SGHAT, CDR2 FQDESV, per germline (reference sequence). Trimming pared 5 bases from V and 4 bases from J, leaving 17 bases between. The CDR3 spans 15 residues. CDR3 sequence (DNA): TGTGCCAGCAGCCGGACCCAGGCGGAACTCTATGGCTACACCTTC. Its translation is CASSRTQAELYGYTF.

This chain connects TRBV15 to TRBJ1-5; TRBD1 aligns across 8 bases. Germline V gene sequence: CDR1 LNHNV, CDR2 YYDKDF (reference sequence). This CDR3 region has 14 residues. Unmatched junction bases numbered 1, after V lost 0 bases and J lost 6 bases. The CDR3 DNA follows: TGTGCCACCAGCAGAGAACAGGGGGGTCAGCCCCAGCATTTT. Its translation: CATSREQGGQPQHF. Based on the CDR3 plus reference TRBV15 and TRBJ1-5, the full variable domain is DAMVIQNPRYQVTQFGKPVTLSCSQTLNHNVMYWYQQKSSQAPKLLFHYYDKDFNNEADTPDNFQSRRPNTSFCFLDIRSPGLGDTAMYLCATSREQGGQPQHFGDGTRLSIL.